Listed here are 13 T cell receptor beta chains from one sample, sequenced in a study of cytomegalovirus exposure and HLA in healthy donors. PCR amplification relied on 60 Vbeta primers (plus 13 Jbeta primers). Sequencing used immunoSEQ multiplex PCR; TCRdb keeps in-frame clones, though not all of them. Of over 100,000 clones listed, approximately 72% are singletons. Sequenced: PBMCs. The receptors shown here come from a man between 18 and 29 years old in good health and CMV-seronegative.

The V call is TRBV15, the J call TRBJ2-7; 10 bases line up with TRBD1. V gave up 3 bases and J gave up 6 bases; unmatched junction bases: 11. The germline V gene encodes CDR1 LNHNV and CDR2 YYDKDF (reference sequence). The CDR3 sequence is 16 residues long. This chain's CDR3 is CATSRGQGQHPGEQYF. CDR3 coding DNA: TGTGCCACCAGCAGGGGACAGGGGCAACACCCGGGCGAGCAGTACTTC.

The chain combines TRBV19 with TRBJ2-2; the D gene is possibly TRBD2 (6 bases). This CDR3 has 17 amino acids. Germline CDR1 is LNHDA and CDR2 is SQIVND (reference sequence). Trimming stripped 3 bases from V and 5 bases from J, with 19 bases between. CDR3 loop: CASSMAPTVGRTGELFF. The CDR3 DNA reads TGTGCCAGTAGTATGGCCCCTACGGTCGGGAGAACCGGGGAGCTGTTTTTT.

This chain's CDR3 is CASSEGTSGLYEQYF. The CDR3, as DNA: TGTGCCAGCAGTGAAGGGACTAGCGGGCTCTACGAGCAGTACTTC. The chain carries TRBV6-1 and TRBJ2-5; 11 bases map to TRBD2. Matching the DNA end better, TRBJ2-7 makes the J call doubtful. Germline CDR1 reads MNHNS; CDR2 reads SASEGT. This CDR3 is 15 amino acids long.

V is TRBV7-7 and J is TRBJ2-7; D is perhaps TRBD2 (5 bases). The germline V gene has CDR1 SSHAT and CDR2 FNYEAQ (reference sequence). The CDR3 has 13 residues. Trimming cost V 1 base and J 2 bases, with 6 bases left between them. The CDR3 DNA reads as TGTGCCAGCAGCTTAGGGGAGACCTACGAGCAGTACTTC. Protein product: CASSLGETYEQYF. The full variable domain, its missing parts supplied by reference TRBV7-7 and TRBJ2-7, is GAGVSQSPRYKVTKRGQDVTLRCDPISSHATLYWYQQALGQGPEFLTYFNYEAQPDKSGLPSDRFSAERPEGSISTLTIQRTEQRDSAMYRCASSLGETYEQYFGPGTRLTVT.

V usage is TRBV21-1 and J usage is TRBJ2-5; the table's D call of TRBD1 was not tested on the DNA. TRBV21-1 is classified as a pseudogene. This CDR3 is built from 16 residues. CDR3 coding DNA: TGTGCCAGCAGCAAGTCCGAAGGACAGTCTGAAGAGACCCAGTACTTC. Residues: CASSKSEGQSEETQYF.

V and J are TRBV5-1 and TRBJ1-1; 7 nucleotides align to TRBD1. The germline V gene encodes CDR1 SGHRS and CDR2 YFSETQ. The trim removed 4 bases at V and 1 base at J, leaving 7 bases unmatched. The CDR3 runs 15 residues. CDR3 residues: CASSARQGWNTEAFF. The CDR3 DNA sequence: TGCGCCAGCAGCGCCCGACAGGGATGGAACACTGAAGCTTTCTTT.

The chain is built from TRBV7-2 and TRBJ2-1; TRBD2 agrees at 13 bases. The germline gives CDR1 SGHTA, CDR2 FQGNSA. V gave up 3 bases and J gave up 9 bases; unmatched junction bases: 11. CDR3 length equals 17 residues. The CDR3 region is CASSLALTSGRRGEQFF. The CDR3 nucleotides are TGTGCCAGCAGCTTGGCCCTGACTAGCGGGAGGCGGGGTGAGCAGTTCTTC.

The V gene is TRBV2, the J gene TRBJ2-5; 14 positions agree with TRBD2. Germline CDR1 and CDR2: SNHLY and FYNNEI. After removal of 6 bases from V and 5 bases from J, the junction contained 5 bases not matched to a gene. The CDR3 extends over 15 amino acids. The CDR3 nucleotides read TGTGCCAGCAGGGAGACTAGCGGGAGGGGGGAGACCCAGTACTTC. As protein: CASRETSGRGETQYF.

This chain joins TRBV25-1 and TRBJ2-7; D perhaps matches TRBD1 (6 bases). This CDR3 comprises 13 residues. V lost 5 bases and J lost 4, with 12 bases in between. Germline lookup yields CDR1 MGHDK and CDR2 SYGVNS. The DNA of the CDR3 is TGTGCCAGCAGTTCGGACAGCTCTTACGAGCAGTACTTC. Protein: CASSSDSSYEQYF.

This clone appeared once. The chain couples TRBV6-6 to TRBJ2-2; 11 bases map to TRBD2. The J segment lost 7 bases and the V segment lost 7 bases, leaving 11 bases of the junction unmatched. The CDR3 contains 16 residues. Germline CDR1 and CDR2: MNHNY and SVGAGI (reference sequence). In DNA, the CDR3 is TGTGCCAGCACTGGGATAGCGGGAGGGCCAGGCGGGGAGCTGTTTTTT. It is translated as CASTGIAGGPGGELFF.

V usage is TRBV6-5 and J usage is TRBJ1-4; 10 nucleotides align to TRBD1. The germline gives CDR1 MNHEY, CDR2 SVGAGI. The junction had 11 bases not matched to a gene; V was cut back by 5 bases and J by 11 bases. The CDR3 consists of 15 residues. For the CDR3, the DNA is TGTGCCAGCAGTCAGACAGGGGGCTCGAAATGGAAACTGTTTTTT. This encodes CASSQTGGSKWKLFF.

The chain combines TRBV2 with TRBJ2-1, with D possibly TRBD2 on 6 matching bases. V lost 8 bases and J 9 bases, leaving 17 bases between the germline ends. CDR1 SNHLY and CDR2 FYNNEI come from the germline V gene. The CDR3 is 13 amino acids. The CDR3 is CASGTGRGAEQFF. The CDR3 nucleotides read TGTGCCAGCGGGACTGGAAGAGGGGCTGAGCAGTTCTTC. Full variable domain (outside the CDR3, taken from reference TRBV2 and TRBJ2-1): EPEVTQTPSHQVTQMGQEVILRCVPISNHLYFYWYRQILGQKVEFLVSFYNNEISEKSEIFDDQFSVERPDGSNFTLKIRSTKLEDSAMYFCASGTGRGAEQFFGPGTRLTVL.

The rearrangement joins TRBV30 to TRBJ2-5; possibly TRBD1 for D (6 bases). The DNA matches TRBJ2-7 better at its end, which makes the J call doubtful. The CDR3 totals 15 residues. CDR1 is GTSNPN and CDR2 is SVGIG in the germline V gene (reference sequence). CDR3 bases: TGTGCCTGGAGTGTAGAGGCTAGGGGGTCTTACGAGCAGTACTTC. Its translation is CAWSVEARGSYEQYF.